Detailed here is one T cell receptor beta chain. Its antigen remains unknown. The V gene's germline CDR1 is GTSNPN and CDR2 SVGIG (reference sequence). The CDR3 length is 12 residues. Trimming removed 3 bases from V and 5 bases from J, with 10 bases in between. Some clones are missing from TCRdb's copy, which holds only in-frame ones; the method was immunoSEQ multiplex PCR. Among 45,000 to 60,000 clones listed, approximately 52% were seen once. The sample is drawn from a study of cytotoxic CD8 clonotypes in ibrutinib-treated CLL. Points from the study as a whole: Collection times varied between progressing and sustained-remission patients.

The sequences come from PBMCs, collected after 24 months of ibrutinib treatment. This chain joins TRBV30 and TRBJ1-2; D might be TRBD1 (5 bases). The clonotype originates from a human donor with chronic lymphocytic leukemia. CDR3 amino acids: CAWRRDGYGYTF. In DNA form, the CDR3 reads TGTGCCTGGAGACGGGACGGTTATGGCTACACCTTC.